The 10 T cell receptor beta chains below come from one sample, sequenced in a study of CD8 T cells in Susac syndrome. It was with random hexamers that roughly 0.45 to 1 ug RNA was reverse transcribed. From the immunoSEQ multiplex PCR reads, TCRdb called clonotypes with MiXCR, one entry per CDR3 protein. The sample has roughly 170,000 distinct CDR3 sequences; approximately 93% are singletons. The sequenced sample was CD4+ T cells from PBMCs. The receptors derive from a human donor with multiple sclerosis.

The chain uses TRBV20-1 and TRBJ1-6, with D perhaps TRBD1 (6 bases). The V gene lost 6 bases and the J gene lost 6 bases, with 15 bases spanning the gap. Germline CDR1 reads DFQATT; CDR2 reads SNEGSKA (reference sequence). CDR3 length: 14 residues. The CDR3 coding sequence is TGCAGTGCCCGGCGTATAGGGGGTAATTCACCCCTCCACTTT. This encodes CSARRIGGNSPLHF.

V usage is TRBV20-1 and J usage is TRBJ2-2; 11 positions agree with TRBD2. Germline trimming cut 5 bases from V and 1 base from J; bases unmatched to any gene: 6. The germline CDR1 and CDR2 sequences are DFQATT and SNEGSKA (reference sequence). CDR3 size: 16 residues. CDR3 DNA: TGCAGTGCTCCCCTCACTAGCGGGAGGAACACCGGGGAGCTGTTTTTT. Its protein is CSAPLTSGRNTGELFF.

J is TRBJ2-2 and V is TRBV9; 11 nucleotides agree with TRBD2. V shed 4 bases and J 5 bases; nucleotides not matched to a gene: 16. The length of the CDR3 is 19 residues. CDR1 is SGDLS and CDR2 is YYNGEE in the germline V gene. The CDR3 sequence is CASSRSGLAVLVGTGELFF. The CDR3 nucleotides are TGTGCCAGCAGCCGCTCGGGACTAGCGGTATTAGTAGGAACCGGGGAGCTGTTTTTT. The whole variable domain, remainder taken from reference TRBV9 and TRBJ2-2, is DSGVTQTPKHLITATGQRVTLRCSPRSGDLSVYWYQQSLDQGLQFLIQYYNGEERAKGNILERFSAQQFPDLHSELNLSSLELGDSALYFCASSRSGLAVLVGTGELFFGEGSRLTVL.

The V and J genes are TRBV5-1 and TRBJ2-5, with 8 bases aligning to TRBD2. Per the germline V gene, CDR1 is SGHRS and CDR2 is YFSETQ. V gave up 9 bases and J gave up 5 bases; unmatched junction bases: 15. There are 15 residues in the CDR3. The CDR3 loop is CATGSSGAPGETQYF. For the CDR3, the DNA is TGCGCCACAGGAAGTAGCGGGGCCCCGGGGGAGACCCAGTACTTC.

V is TRBV7-3 and J is TRBJ2-3, with 14 bases fitting TRBD2. The J segment lost 2 bases and the V segment lost 7 bases, leaving 5 bases of the junction unmatched. This CDR3 spans 16 amino acids. Per germline, CDR1 SGHTA and CDR2 FQGTGA. The CDR3 loop reads CASNPGLAGATDTQYF. The CDR3 region has the DNA TGTGCCAGCAACCCGGGACTAGCGGGGGCCACAGATACGCAGTATTTT.

The J gene is TRBJ2-1, the V gene TRBV2; no definite D call. The CDR3 contains 15 residues. Germline CDR1 is SNHLY and CDR2 is FYNNEI. V was cut by 1 base and J by 6 bases, with 13 bases left in between. CDR3 amino acids: CASSEERPAVNEQFF. The CDR3 DNA is TGTGCCAGCAGTGAAGAACGCCCCGCTGTCAATGAGCAGTTCTTC.

This chain joins TRBV7-2 and TRBJ2-7; 8 bases map to TRBD1. Germline-derived CDR1 and CDR2 are SGHTA and FQGNSA. The CDR3 is 13 residues long. V lost 5 bases, J lost 4 bases, and 4 bases stayed unmatched. CDR3 residues: CASSERTGYEQYF. The CDR3 DNA is TGTGCCAGCAGCGAAAGGACAGGGTACGAGCAGTACTTC.

The chain couples TRBV28 to TRBJ2-7; tentative D call: TRBD2 (5 bases). CDR3 length: 15 amino acids. V dropped 5 bases and J dropped 2 bases, with 16 bases sitting between them. CDR1 is MDHEN and CDR2 is SYDVKM in the germline V gene. The CDR3 nucleotides read TGTGCCAGCAGTCTCGAACTAGGGCGGGCCTACGAGCAGTACTTC. This translates into CASSLELGRAYEQYF.

This sequence joins TRBV7-2 and TRBJ1-5; D perhaps matches TRBD1 (5 bases). CDR3 length: 14 residues. Trimming stripped 5 bases from V and 4 bases from J, with 12 bases between. Looked up from germline, CDR1 is SGHTA and CDR2 is FQGNSA. Here the CDR3 reads CASSRDGGNQPQHF. CDR3 DNA sequence: TGTGCCAGCAGCCGGGACGGGGGGAATCAGCCCCAGCATTTT.

This chain uses TRBV6-2 or TRBV6-3 with TRBJ2-4; TRBD2 aligns across 9 bases. Germline V gene data show CDR1 as MNHEY and CDR2 as SVGEGT. J lost 2 bases, V lost 6 bases, and 14 bases had no gene match. The CDR3 runs 18 residues. CDR3 residues: CASSQINSGSSSKNIQYF. In DNA, the CDR3 is TGTGCCAGCAGCCAAATTAATAGCGGGAGTTCTTCCAAAAACATTCAGTACTTC.